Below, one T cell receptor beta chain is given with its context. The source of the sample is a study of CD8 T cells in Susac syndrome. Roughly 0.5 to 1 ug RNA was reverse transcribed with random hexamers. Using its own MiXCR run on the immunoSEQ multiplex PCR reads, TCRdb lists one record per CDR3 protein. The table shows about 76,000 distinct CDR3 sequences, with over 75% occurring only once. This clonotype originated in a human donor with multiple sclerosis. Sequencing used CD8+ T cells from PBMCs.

The CDR3: CASMGYSGQETQYF. CDR3 nucleotide sequence: TGTGCCAGTATGGGATATAGCGGACAAGAGACCCAGTACTTC. The chain couples TRBV19 to TRBJ2-5, with a tentative D call TRBD2 (6 bases). The CDR3 is 14 residues long. V lost 7 bases and J lost 2, with 14 bases in between. Germline CDR1 LNHDA, CDR2 SQIVND (reference sequence).